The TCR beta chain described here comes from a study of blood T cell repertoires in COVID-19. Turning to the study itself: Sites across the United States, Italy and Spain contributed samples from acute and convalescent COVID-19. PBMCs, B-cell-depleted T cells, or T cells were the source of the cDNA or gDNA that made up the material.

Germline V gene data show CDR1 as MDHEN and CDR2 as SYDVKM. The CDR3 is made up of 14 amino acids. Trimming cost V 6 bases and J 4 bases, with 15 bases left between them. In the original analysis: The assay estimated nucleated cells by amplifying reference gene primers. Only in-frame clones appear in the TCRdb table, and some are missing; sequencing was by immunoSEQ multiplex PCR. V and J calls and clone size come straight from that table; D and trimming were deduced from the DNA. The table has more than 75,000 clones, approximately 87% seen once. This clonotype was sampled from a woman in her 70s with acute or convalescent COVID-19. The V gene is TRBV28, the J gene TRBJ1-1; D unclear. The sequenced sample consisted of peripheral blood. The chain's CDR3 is CASSPPTISTEAFF. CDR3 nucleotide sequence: TGTGCCAGCAGCCCACCGACAATAAGCACTGAAGCTTTCTTT.